These 20 T cell receptor beta chains originate from one sample sequenced in a study of blood T cells in healthy people across ages. It was with a sample-barcoded 5' primer and a J-beta primer mix that a second PCR of about 7 to 12 cycles was run. MiXCR was run by TCRdb on the 5' RACE reads, yielding one entry per CDR3 protein. The sample carries some 930,000 distinct CDR3 sequences, 25% to 35% recorded once. These same records also appear under a second study, on T cells of mothers and their children.

Input material: blood. The receptors were sampled from a woman aged 40-49 years in good health.

The chain has TRBV5-6 and TRBJ2-7; the D is unclear. Germline lookup yields CDR1 SGHDT and CDR2 YYEEEE. V shed 6 bases and J shed 1 base, with 11 bases lying between them. The CDR3 has 13 amino acids. CDR3 amino acids: CASTQTVSYEQYF. DNA of the CDR3: TGTGCCAGCACCCAGACTGTTTCCTACGAGCAGTACTTC.

The chain is built from TRBV6-5 and TRBJ2-1, with a possible D match to TRBD2 (6 bases). The CDR3 sequence is 14 residues long. V dropped 0 bases and J dropped 14 bases, with 17 bases sitting between them. The V gene's germline CDR1 is MNHEY and CDR2 SVGAGI. CDR3 loop: CASSYSGGASREFF. The CDR3 DNA reads as TGTGCCAGCAGTTACTCTGGCGGGGCCTCAAGGGAGTTCTTC.

This clonotype was detected ten times or more. The chain employs TRBV12-5 and TRBJ2-1; D may be TRBD1 (6 bases). Germline V gene lookup returns CDR1 LGHNT and CDR2 FRNRAP. This CDR3 comprises 13 residues. The V and J ends lost 4 bases and 10 bases respectively, with 14 bases between them. CDR3 in DNA: TGTGCTAGTGGTTCGCCGGACAGCCAGGAGCAGTTCTTC. Its protein product is CASGSPDSQEQFF.

The CDR3 region has the DNA TGTGCCAGCAGTCTCGGGACTAGCACTAGCACAGATACGCAGTATTTT. Translation: CASSLGTSTSTDTQYF. The rearrangement links TRBV11-2 to TRBJ2-3; 9 positions match TRBD2. The J segment lost 0 bases and the V segment lost 6 bases, leaving 7 bases of the junction unmatched. The CDR3 has 16 amino acids. CDR1 and CDR2 (germline): SGHAT, FQNNGV.

The chain links TRBV28 to TRBJ1-2, with unresolved D. V gave up 1 base and J gave up 0 bases, with 6 bases separating them. Per the germline V gene, CDR1 is MDHEN and CDR2 is SYDVKM. The CDR3 spans 14 residues. CDR3 residues: CASSLFNPNYGYTF. The CDR3 DNA sequence: TGTGCCAGCAGTTTATTTAATCCTAACTATGGCTACACCTTC.

In its sample, this clonotype was seen a few times. The J gene is TRBJ2-1, the V gene TRBV7-9; 10 nucleotides match TRBD2. V lost 4 bases to trimming and J lost 4 bases; unmatched junction nucleotides: 10. Germline values: CDR1 SEHNR, CDR2 FQNEAQ (reference sequence). CDR3 length: 17 residues. Here the CDR3 reads CASSSLTSGQGYNEQFF. The CDR3 nucleotides are TGTGCCAGCAGCTCGTTGACTAGCGGGCAAGGTTACAATGAGCAGTTCTTC.

This clonotype was counted only a few times. This sequence joins TRBV6-4 and TRBJ2-1; D possibly corresponds to TRBD1 (6 bases). CDR3 length: 13 amino acids. Trimming pared 2 bases from V and 9 bases from J, leaving 11 bases between. In germline, CDR1 is MRHNA, CDR2 SNTAGT. The CDR3: CASSDRGLSEQFF. Written as DNA, the CDR3 is TGTGCCAGCAGTGACAGGGGGTTGAGTGAGCAGTTCTTC.

This clonotype was observed a single time. The chain employs TRBV6-4 and TRBJ2-1; 14 positions match TRBD2. With V trimmed by 6 bases and J by 6 bases, 7 bases remained unmatched. The CDR3 sequence is 16 residues long. Germline V gives CDR1 MRHNA, CDR2 SNTAGT. The CDR3 DNA reads TGTGCCAGCAGCTTAGGACTAGCGGGGGGCGTCAATGAGCAGTTCTTC. This gives the protein CASSLGLAGGVNEQFF.

This clonotype has ten or more counts. Its ends do not fully match the called genes, so a read error is possible. The V and J genes are TRBV12-3 or TRBV12-4 and TRBJ2-3; D uncertain. The CDR3 runs to 11 residues. The CDR3 here is CASSQSDTQYF. Written as DNA, the CDR3 is TGCGCCAGCAGTCAATCAGATACGCAGTATTTT.

The rearrangement joins TRBV18 to TRBJ2-3, with TRBD1 matching 10 bases. The CDR3 totals 14 residues. Germline CDR1 reads KGHSH; CDR2 reads LQKENI. Losses at the gene ends were 6 bases for V and 7 bases for J; bases not matched to a gene: 7. This CDR3 is CASSPGQGLNTQYF. CDR3 coding DNA: TGTGCCAGCTCTCCGGGACAGGGGTTGAATACGCAGTATTTT.

This clonotype was counted many times. This chain uses TRBV12-3 or TRBV12-4 with TRBJ1-6; D is possibly TRBD1 (6 bases). V lost 3 bases, J lost 9 bases, and 15 bases lay in between. CDR3 length equals 15 residues. The CDR3 DNA sequence: TGTGCCAGCAGTTTCTCCGGCAGGGGTTTTTCACCCCTCCACTTT. Translating gives CASSFSGRGFSPLHF.

V gene TRBV28 combines with J gene TRBJ2-7; D call uncertain. The CDR3 length is 10 residues. The germline CDR1 and CDR2 sequences are MDHEN and SYDVKM. V gave up 10 bases and J gave up 10 bases, with 14 bases separating them. CDR3: CATALVTQYF. The CDR3 nucleotides read TGTGCCACAGCGCTGGTAACCCAGTACTTC.

This clonotype was detected only a few times. The rearrangement uses TRBV18 and TRBJ1-6, with D unclear. CDR3 size: 13 residues. V dropped 4 bases and J dropped 3 bases, with 4 bases sitting between them. Germline-derived CDR1 and CDR2 are KGHSH and LQKENI. This CDR3 is CASSQNYNSPLHF. The CDR3 bases are TGTGCCAGCTCACAGAACTATAATTCACCCCTCCACTTT.

As DNA, the CDR3 is TGTGCCTGGGGGCCCTCGGGTAATTCACCCCTCCACTTT. It is translated as CAWGPSGNSPLHF. This chain joins TRBV30 and TRBJ1-6; D gene ambiguous. From germline, CDR1 is GTSNPN and CDR2 SVGIG (reference sequence). V was cut by 5 bases and J by 6 bases, with 11 bases left in between. This CDR3 region has 13 residues.

J is TRBJ1-5 and V is TRBV11-2; D possibly corresponds to TRBD1 (6 bases). The germline CDR1 and CDR2 sequences are SGHAT and FQNNGV. The V gene lost 6 bases and the J gene lost 11 bases, with 17 bases spanning the gap. The CDR3 loop spans 13 amino acids. CDR3 region: CASSLRQDKAQHF. DNA of the CDR3: TGTGCCAGCAGTCTTAGACAGGACAAGGCCCAGCATTTT. Full variable domain (rest looked up from reference TRBV11-2 and TRBJ1-5): EAGVAQSPRYKIIEKRQSVAFWCNPISGHATLYWYQQILGQGPKLLIQFQNNGVVDDSQLPKDRFSAERLKGVDSTLKIQPAKLEDSAVYLCASSLRQDKAQHFGDGTRLSIL.

The chain is built from TRBV7-9 and TRBJ2-7; the D gene is possibly TRBD1 (6 bases). CDR1 and CDR2 (germline): SEHNR, FQNEAQ (reference sequence). The CDR3 runs to 15 residues. V lost 5 bases and J lost 7, with 21 bases in between. The CDR3: CASSTTGILYNEQYF. CDR3 DNA sequence: TGTGCCAGCAGCACAACAGGGATCCTTTACAATGAGCAGTACTTC.

With respect to this clonotype: At one end the junction does not follow the germline gene, possibly because of a read error. This sequence joins TRBV5-1 and TRBJ2-3; TRBD1 agrees at 7 bases. This CDR3 has 15 amino acids. Germline V gene sequence: CDR1 SGHRS, CDR2 YFSETQ. CDR3 amino acids: CVSSLQGTGPDTQYF. CDR3 DNA sequence: TGCGTCAGCAGCTTACAGGGGACCGGCCCAGATACGCAGTATTTT. The whole variable domain, filled in from reference TRBV5-1 and TRBJ2-3, reads KAGVTQTPRYLIKTRGQQVTLSCSPISGHRSVSWYQQTPGQGLQFLFEYFSETQRNKGNFPGRFSGRQFSNSRSEMNVSTLELGDSALYLCVSSLQGTGPDTQYFGPGTRLTVL.

This clonotype turned up a few times. The V call is TRBV20-1, the J call TRBJ2-7; D remains ambiguous. Trimming stripped 0 bases from V and 6 bases from J, with 9 bases between. Looked up from germline, CDR1 is DFQATT and CDR2 is SNEGSKA (reference sequence). This CDR3 has 12 amino acids. CDR3: CSARDLLSEQYF. CDR3 coding DNA: TGCAGTGCTAGAGATCTGTTATCCGAGCAGTACTTC.

Here the CDR3 reads CASSFGTGQGYTF. CDR3 nucleotide sequence: TGCGCCAGCAGCTTTGGGACAGGGCAAGGCTACACCTTC. The V call is TRBV5-1, the J call TRBJ1-2, with 9 bases that match TRBD1. The germline V gene encodes CDR1 SGHRS and CDR2 YFSETQ. The ends lost 2 bases at V and 8 bases at J; junction bases unmatched: 4. The CDR3 totals 13 residues.

The J gene is TRBJ1-1, the V gene TRBV10-3, with a weak D call TRBD1 (5 bases). V dropped 10 bases and J dropped 4 bases, with 10 bases sitting between them. There are 11 residues in the CDR3. Germline lookup yields CDR1 ENHRY and CDR2 SYGVKD. The CDR3 bases are TGTGCCACCGCGGGGGGCACTGAAGCTTTCTTT. This gives the protein CATAGGTEAFF.